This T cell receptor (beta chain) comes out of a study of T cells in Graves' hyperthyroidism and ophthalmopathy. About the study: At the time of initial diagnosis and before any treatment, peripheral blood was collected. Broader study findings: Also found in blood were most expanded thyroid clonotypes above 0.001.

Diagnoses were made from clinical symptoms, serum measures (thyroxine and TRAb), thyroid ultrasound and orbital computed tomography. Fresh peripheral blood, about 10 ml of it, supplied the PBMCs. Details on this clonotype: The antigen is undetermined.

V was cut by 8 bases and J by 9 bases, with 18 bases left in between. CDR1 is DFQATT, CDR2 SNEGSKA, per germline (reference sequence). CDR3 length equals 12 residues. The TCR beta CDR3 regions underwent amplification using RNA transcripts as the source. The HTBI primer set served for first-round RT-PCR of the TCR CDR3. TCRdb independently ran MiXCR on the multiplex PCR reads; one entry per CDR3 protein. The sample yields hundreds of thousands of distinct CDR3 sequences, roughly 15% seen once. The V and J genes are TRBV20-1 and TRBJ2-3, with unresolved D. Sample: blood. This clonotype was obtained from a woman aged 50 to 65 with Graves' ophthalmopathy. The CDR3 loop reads CSTRALGFTQYF. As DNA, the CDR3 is TGCAGTACCCGGGCCCTGGGGTTCACGCAGTATTTT.